Below, one T cell receptor (beta chain) is given with its context. This record belongs to a study of control samples from healthy donors and cancer patients. The assay was immunoSEQ multiplex PCR, and TCRdb's table has in-frame clones only and misses some. The sample records over 85,000 clones, approximately 90% being singletons. Germline V gene lookup returns CDR1 LGHNA and CDR2 YSLEER. V lost 1 base and J 3 bases, leaving 13 bases between the germline ends. This CDR3 has 16 amino acids. The sequenced sample consisted of blood. This chain uses TRBV4-3 with TRBJ2-4; D possibly matches TRBD1 or TRBD2 (5 bases each). This sequence was found in a woman aged 18 to 35 in good health. In DNA form, the CDR3 reads TGCGCCAGCAGCCAAGGTGGGGGAATGGGCAAAAACATTCAGTACTTC. It specifies CASSQGGGMGKNIQYF.